This T cell receptor (beta chain) was recovered during a study of blood T cell repertoires in COVID-19. Study-level background: In each case, the material was cDNA or gDNA derived from T cells, B-cell-depleted T cells, or PBMCs.

Researchers sorted participants into cohorts using their self-reported clinical history. Assay: immunoSEQ multiplex PCR; the TCRdb copy retains only in-frame clones and omits some. The sample lists a few hundred thousand clones, over 75% occurring once. The source is a woman aged 25 to 39 who had recovered from COVID-19. Sequenced input: PBMCs or T cells enriched from blood (not recorded which).

CDR3 nucleotide sequence: TGTGCCAGCAGTACCCAATTAGTAACCTACGAGCAGTACTTC. Residues: CASSTQLVTYEQYF. The chain combines TRBV28 with TRBJ2-7; D remains ambiguous. Trimming cost V 5 bases and J 2 bases, with 13 bases left between them. The CDR3 length is 14 residues. Germline V lookup: CDR1 MDHEN, CDR2 SYDVKM. Full variable domain (rest looked up from reference TRBV28 and TRBJ2-7): DVKVTQSSRYLVKRTGEKVFLECVQDMDHENMFWYRQDPGLGLRLIYFSYDVKMKEKGDIPEGYSVSREKKERFSLILESASTNQTSMYLCASSTQLVTYEQYFGPGTRLTVT.